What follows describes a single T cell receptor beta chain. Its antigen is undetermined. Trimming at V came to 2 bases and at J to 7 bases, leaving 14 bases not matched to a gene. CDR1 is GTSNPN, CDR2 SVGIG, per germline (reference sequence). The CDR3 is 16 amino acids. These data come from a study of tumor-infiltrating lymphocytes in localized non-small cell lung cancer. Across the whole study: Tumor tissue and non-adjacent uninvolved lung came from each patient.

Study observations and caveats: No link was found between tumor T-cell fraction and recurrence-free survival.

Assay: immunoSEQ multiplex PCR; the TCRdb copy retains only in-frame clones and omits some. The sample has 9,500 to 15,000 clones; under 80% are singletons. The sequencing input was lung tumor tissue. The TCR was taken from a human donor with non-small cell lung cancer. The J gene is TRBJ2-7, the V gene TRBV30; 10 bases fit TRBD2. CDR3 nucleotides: TGTGCCTGGAGTCCCCGGACTAGCGGAACTACGGGGGAGCAGTACTTC. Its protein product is CAWSPRTSGTTGEQYF. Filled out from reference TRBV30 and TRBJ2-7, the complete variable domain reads SQTIHQWPATLVQPVGSPLSLECTVEGTSNPNLYWYRQAAGRGLQLLFYSVGIGQISSEVPQNLSASRPQDRQFILSSKKLLLSDSGFYLCAWSPRTSGTTGEQYFGPGTRLTVT.